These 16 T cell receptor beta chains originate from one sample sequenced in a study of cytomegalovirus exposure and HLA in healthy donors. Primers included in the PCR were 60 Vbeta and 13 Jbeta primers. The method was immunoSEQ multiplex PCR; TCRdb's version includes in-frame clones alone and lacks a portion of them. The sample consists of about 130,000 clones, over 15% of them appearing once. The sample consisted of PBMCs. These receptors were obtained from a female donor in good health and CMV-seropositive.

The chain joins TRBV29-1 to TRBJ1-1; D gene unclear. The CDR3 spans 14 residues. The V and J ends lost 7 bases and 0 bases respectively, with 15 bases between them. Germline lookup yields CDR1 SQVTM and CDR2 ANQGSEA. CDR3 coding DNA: TGCAGCGCACAGTCCAGAGCCTTGAACACTGAAGCTTTCTTT. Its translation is CSAQSRALNTEAFF. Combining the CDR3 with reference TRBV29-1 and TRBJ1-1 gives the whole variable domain SAVISQKPSRDICQRGTSLTIQCQVDSQVTMMFWYRQQPGQSLTLIATANQGSEATYESGFVIDKFPISRPNLTFSTLTVSNMSPEDSSIYLCSAQSRALNTEAFFGQGTRLTVV.

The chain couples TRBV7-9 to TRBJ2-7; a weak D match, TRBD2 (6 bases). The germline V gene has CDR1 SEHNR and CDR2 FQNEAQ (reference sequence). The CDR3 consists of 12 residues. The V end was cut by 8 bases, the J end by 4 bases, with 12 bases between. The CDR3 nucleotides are TGTGCCAGCCAATGGGACTCATACGAGCAGTACTTC. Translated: CASQWDSYEQYF. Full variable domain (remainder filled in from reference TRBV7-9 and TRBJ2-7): DTGVSQNPRHKITKRGQNVTFRCDPISEHNRLYWYRQTLGQGPEFLTYFQNEAQLEKSRLLSDRFSAERPKGSFSTLEIQRTEQGDSAMYLCASQWDSYEQYFGPGTRLTVT.

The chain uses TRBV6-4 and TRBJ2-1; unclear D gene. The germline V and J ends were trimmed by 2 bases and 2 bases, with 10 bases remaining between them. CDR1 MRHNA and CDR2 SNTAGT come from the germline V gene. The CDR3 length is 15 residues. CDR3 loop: CASSDAPVAYNEQFF. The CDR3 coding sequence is TGTGCCAGCAGTGACGCCCCGGTGGCCTACAATGAGCAGTTCTTC.

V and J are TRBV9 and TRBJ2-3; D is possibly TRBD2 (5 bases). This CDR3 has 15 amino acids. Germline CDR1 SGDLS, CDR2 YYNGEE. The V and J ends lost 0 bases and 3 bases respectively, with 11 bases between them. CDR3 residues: CASSVVAGITDTQYF. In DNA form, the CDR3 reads TGTGCCAGCAGCGTAGTGGCCGGGATTACAGATACGCAGTATTTT.

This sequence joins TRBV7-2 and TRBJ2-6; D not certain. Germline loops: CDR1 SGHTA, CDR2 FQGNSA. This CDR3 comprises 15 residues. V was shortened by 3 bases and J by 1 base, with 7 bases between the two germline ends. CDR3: CASSFGGSGANVLTF. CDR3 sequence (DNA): TGTGCCAGCAGCTTTGGCGGATCTGGGGCCAACGTCCTGACTTTC.

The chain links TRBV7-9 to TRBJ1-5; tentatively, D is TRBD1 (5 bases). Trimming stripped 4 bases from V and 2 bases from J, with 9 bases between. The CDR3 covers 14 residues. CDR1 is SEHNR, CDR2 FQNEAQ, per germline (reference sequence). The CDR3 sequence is CASSSPQGNQPQHF. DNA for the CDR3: TGTGCCAGCAGCTCTCCACAGGGCAATCAGCCCCAGCATTTT.

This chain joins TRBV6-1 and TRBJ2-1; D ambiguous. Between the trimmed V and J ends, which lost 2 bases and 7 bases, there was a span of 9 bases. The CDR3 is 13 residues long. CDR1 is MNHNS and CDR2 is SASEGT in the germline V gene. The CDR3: CASSEPGRNEQFF. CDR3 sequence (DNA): TGTGCCAGCAGTGAACCCGGTCGGAATGAGCAGTTCTTC.

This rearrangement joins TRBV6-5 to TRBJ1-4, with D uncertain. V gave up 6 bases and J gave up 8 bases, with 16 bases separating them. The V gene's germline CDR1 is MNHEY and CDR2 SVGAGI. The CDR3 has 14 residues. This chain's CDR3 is CASSLRGGVEKLFF. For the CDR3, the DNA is TGTGCCAGCAGCCTTAGAGGTGGAGTGGAAAAACTGTTTTTT.

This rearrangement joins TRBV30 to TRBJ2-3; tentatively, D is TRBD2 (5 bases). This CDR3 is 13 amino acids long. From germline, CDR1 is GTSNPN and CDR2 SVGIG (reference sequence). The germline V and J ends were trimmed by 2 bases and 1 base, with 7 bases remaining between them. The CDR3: CAWSSSGTDTQYF. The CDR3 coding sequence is TGTGCCTGGAGTAGTAGCGGCACAGATACGCAGTATTTT.

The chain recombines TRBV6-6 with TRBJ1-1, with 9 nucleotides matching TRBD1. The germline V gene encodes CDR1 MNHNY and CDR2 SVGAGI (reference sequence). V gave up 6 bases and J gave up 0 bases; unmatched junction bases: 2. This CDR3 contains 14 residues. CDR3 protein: CASRHRGLNTEAFF. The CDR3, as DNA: TGTGCCAGCAGGCACAGGGGGCTGAACACTGAAGCTTTCTTT.

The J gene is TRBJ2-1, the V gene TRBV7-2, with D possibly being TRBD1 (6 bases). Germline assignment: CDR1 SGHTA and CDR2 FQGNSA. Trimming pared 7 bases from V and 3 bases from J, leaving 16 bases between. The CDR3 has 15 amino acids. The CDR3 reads CASTLRPGVYNEQFF. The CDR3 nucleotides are TGTGCCAGCACCCTAAGGCCAGGGGTCTACAATGAGCAGTTCTTC.

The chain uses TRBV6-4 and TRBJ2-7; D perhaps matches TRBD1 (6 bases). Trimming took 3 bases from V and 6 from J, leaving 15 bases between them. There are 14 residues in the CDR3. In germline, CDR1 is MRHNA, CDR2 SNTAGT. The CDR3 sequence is CASSERGGSGEQYF. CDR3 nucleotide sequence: TGTGCCAGCAGTGAACGAGGGGGTTCGGGCGAGCAGTACTTC.

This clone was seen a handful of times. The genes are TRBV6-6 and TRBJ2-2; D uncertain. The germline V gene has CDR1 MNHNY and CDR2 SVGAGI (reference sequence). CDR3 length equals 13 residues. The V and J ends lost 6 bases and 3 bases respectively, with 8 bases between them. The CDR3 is CASSLADTGELFF. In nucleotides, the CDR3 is TGTGCCAGCAGCTTAGCTGACACCGGGGAGCTGTTTTTT.

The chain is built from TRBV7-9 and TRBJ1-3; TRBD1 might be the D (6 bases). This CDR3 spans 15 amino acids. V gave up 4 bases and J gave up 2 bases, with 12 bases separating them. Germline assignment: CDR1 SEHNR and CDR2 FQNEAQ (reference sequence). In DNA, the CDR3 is TGTGCCAGCAGCTACCCGGGACACACTGGAAACACCATATATTTT. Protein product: CASSYPGHTGNTIYF.

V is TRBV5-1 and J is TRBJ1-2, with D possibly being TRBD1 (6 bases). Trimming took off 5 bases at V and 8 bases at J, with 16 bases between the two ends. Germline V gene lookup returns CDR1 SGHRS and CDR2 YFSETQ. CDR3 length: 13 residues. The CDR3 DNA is TGCGCCAGCAGTTTACCGGGACAATCAGGCTACACCTTC. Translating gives CASSLPGQSGYTF.

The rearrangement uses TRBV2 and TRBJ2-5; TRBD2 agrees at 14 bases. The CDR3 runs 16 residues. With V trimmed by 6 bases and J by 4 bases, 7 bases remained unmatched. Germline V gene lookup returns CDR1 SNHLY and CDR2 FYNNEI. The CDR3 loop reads CASRGGTSGSRETQYF. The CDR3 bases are TGTGCCAGCAGGGGGGGGACTAGCGGGAGTCGAGAGACCCAGTACTTC.